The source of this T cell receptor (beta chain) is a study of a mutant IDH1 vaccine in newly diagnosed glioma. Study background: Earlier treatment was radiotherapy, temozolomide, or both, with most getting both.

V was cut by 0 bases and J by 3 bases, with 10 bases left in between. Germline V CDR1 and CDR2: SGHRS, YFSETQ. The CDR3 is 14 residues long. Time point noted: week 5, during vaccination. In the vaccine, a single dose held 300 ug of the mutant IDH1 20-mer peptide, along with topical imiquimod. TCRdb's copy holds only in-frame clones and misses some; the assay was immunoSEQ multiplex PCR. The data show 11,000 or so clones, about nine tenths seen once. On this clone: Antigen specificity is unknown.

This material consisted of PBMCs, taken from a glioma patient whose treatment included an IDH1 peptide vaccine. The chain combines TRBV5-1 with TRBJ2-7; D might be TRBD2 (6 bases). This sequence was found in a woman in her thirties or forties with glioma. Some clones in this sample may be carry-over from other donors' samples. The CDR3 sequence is CASSLVGGNYEQYF. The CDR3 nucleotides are TGCGCCAGCAGCTTGGTTGGGGGGAACTACGAGCAGTACTTC.